This T cell receptor (beta chain) derives from a study of blood T cell repertoires in COVID-19. On the study more broadly: Material from acute and convalescent COVID-19 was sourced from the United States, Italy and Spain.

Some clones are missing from TCRdb's copy, which holds only in-frame ones; the method was immunoSEQ multiplex PCR. The data show around 220,000 clones, approximately 81% seen once. The CDR3 is 16 residues long. The trim removed 1 base at V and 2 bases at J, leaving 1 base unmatched. Germline CDR1 is LGHDT and CDR2 is YNNKEL (reference sequence). Source material: peripheral blood. The chain links TRBV3-1 (or the pseudogene TRBV3-2) to TRBJ2-3; 12 positions agree with TRBD2. This TCR was recovered from a woman of 80 years or more with acute or convalescent COVID-19. The CDR3 protein is CASSQGLAGATDTQYF. The CDR3 DNA sequence: TGTGCCAGCAGCCAAGGACTAGCGGGGGCCACAGATACGCAGTATTTT.